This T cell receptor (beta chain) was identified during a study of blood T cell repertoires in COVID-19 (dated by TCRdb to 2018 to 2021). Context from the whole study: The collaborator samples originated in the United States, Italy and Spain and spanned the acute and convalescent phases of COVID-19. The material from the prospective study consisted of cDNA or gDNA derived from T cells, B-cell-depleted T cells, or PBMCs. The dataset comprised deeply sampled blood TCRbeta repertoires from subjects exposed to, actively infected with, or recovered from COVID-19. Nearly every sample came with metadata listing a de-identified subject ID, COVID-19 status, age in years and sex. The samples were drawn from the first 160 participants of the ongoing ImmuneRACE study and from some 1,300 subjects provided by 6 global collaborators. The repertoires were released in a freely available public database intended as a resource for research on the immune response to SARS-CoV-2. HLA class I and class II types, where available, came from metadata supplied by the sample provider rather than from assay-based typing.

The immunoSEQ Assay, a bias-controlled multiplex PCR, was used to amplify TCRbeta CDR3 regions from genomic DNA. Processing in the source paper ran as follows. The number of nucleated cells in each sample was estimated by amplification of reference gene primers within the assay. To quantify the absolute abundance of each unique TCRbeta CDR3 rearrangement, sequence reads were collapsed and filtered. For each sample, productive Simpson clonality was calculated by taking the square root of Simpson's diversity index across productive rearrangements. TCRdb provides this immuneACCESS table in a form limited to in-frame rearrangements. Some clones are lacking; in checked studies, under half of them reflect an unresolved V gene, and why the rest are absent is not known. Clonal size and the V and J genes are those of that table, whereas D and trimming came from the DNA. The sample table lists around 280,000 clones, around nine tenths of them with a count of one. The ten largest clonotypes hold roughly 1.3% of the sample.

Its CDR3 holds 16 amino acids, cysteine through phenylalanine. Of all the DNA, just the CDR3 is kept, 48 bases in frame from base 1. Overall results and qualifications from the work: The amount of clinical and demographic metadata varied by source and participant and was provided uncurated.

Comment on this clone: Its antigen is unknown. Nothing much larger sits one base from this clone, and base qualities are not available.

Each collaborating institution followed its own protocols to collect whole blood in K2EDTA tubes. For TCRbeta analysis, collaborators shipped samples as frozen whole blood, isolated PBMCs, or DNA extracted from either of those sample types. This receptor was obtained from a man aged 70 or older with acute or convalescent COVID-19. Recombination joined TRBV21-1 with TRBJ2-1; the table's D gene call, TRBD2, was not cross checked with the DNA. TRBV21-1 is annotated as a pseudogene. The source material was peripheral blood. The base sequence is TGTGCCAGCAGCAAAGATCGAGCGGAGACCTACAATGAGCAGTTCTTC. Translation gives CASSKDRAETYNEQFF.